The clone carrying this T cell receptor beta chain has just a few counts. The data originate from a study of blood T cell repertoires in COVID-19. Whole-study context: Spain, Italy and the United States supplied samples that represented acute and convalescent COVID-19.

The method was immunoSEQ multiplex PCR; TCRdb's version includes in-frame clones alone and lacks a portion of them. Of tens of thousands of clones listed, 70% to 80% were seen once; the top ten hold 50% to 55%. The CDR3 extends over 13 amino acids. V was cut by 5 bases and J by 4 bases, with 10 bases left in between. Germline values: CDR1 KGHDR, CDR2 SFDVKD. Material for sequencing was peripheral blood. The chain employs TRBV24-1 and TRBJ1-1, with D uncertain. The receptor was isolated from a woman at least 80 years old with acute or convalescent COVID-19. The CDR3 DNA follows: TGTGCCACCAGTGGTGAGACAACCACTGAAGCTTTCTTT. Amino acids: CATSGETTTEAFF.